This T cell receptor (beta chain) was identified during a study of T cell responses to AZD1222 COVID-19 vaccine. Points from the study as a whole: Clonal diversity was possibly underestimated, and the donors were mostly white British, with more females. Repertoire samples came only from after the peak T cell response.

Some clones are missing from TCRdb's copy, which holds only in-frame ones; the method was immunoSEQ multiplex PCR. The table includes about 150,000 clones, approximately 85% detected once. This CDR3 has 13 residues. Germline assignment: CDR1 LGHNT and CDR2 FRNRAP. V was cut by 3 bases and J by 9 bases, with 12 bases left in between. Concerning this clone: Its specificity is unknown.

This sequence joins TRBV12-5 and TRBJ2-1; D not resolved. The sequence was obtained from an adult who received the MenACWY meningococcal vaccine as a control. Material: peripheral blood, obtained 28 days after the second dose of the MenACWY control vaccine. CDR3 protein: CASGLSPAIEQFF. Here the CDR3 DNA reads TGTGCTAGTGGTTTATCTCCGGCGATTGAGCAGTTCTTC. Complete variable domain (other parts from reference TRBV12-5 and TRBJ2-1): DARVTQTPRHKVTEMGQEVTMRCQPILGHNTVFWYRQTMMQGLELLAYFRNRAPLDDSGMPKDRFSAEMPDATLATLKIQPSEPRDSAVYFCASGLSPAIEQFFGPGTRLTVL.